This T cell receptor beta chain was sequenced in a study of cytomegalovirus exposure and HLA in healthy donors. Germline values: CDR1 MNHNS, CDR2 SASEGT. The CDR3 spans 16 residues. V was cut by 1 base and J by 2 bases, with 15 bases left in between. Broader study findings: Reportedly, cytomegalovirus status was diagnosed with high sensitivity and specificity.

PCR used 60 Vbeta primers and 13 Jbeta primers. Repertoires were generated with immunoSEQ multiplex PCR, while TCRdb's copy carries only in-frame clones and drops some. The sample shows around 120,000 clones, 80% of them seen only once. On this clone itself: As yet, its antigen is unknown.

Regarding donors, all were healthy bone marrow donors. The receptor comes from a female donor in good health and CMV-seropositive. V usage is TRBV6-1 and J usage is TRBJ2-7; tentatively, D is TRBD1 (6 bases). The source material was PBMCs. The CDR3 spells CASSEGPGQRPYEQYF. In nucleotides, the CDR3 is TGTGCCAGCAGTGAAGGCCCAGGACAGAGGCCCTACGAGCAGTACTTC.